There are a few counts of the clone carrying this TCR beta chain. No antigen is known for it. The authors produced TCR alpha and TCR beta cDNA libraries with sample barcodes and UMIs by 5'RACE using constant-segment primers. TCRdb analysed the 5' RACE reads with MiXCR anew, one entry per CDR3 protein. The sample includes 150,000 to 200,000 distinct CDR3 sequences, roughly 15% of them seen just once. Germline CDR1 reads SQVTM; CDR2 reads ANQGSEA. V was shortened by 4 bases and J by 3 bases, with 11 bases between the two germline ends. The CDR3 is 13 residues long. This record comes from a study of T-cell memory formation after mild COVID-19. Overall study: Most TCR clusters belonged to a single donor.

General study findings and limits: Later expanders leaned toward CD4+, whereas clones contracting from day 15 to 85 were balanced CD4/CD8.

The TCR originated in an adult woman who had mild COVID-19 (a few samples of this study predate the infection). Cell type and time point are not known. The chain has TRBV29-1 and TRBJ2-3; D is ambiguous. Sequenced sample: PBMCs or a T cell subset sorted from them (not recorded which). The CDR3, as DNA: TGCAGCGTTGGTACGAAATATACAGATACGCAGTATTTT. Its translation is CSVGTKYTDTQYF.